The sequence of this T cell receptor (beta chain) was determined in a study of T cells in localized non-small cell lung cancer. Broader study findings: In uninvolved adjacent lung, T cell clonality reached its highest value, exceeding tumor. Heterogeneity within the tumor remains possible, as just one region underwent sequencing. Among the top 100 tumor clones, a median around 50 appeared in adjacent lung.

After removal of 0 bases from V and 6 bases from J, the junction contained 9 bases not matched to a gene. This CDR3 spans 17 amino acids. The germline V gene encodes CDR1 LGHNA and CDR2 YSLEER. Some clones are missing from TCRdb's copy, which holds only in-frame ones; the method was immunoSEQ multiplex PCR. The table records about 61,000 clones, around 90% of them present only once. About this clone: The antigen remains unidentified.

V usage is TRBV4-3 and J usage is TRBJ2-1; 9 nucleotides align to TRBD2. The material sequenced was peripheral blood, taken before any cancer treatment. The receptor was isolated from a man between 40 and 70 years old with stage I squamous cell lung carcinoma. The CDR3 is CASSQDRGSGRLNEQFF. CDR3 in DNA: TGCGCCAGCAGCCAAGATAGGGGTAGCGGGAGACTCAATGAGCAGTTCTTC.